Shown below are 26 T cell receptor beta chains from a single sample sequenced in a study of blood T cell repertoires in COVID-19. Using immunoSEQ multiplex PCR, the repertoire was profiled, and TCRdb retains in-frame clones only, with some absent. The sample consists of some 350,000 clones, around 80% of them appearing once. The sample was peripheral blood. The source is a man aged 25 to 40 with active or convalescent COVID-19.

J is TRBJ1-6 and V is TRBV11-2; D ambiguous. The CDR3 extends over 16 amino acids. V lost 5 bases and J lost 6, with 17 bases in between. Germline-derived CDR1 and CDR2 are SGHAT and FQNNGV. The CDR3: CASSLLSRGGNSPLHF. CDR3 nucleotide sequence: TGTGCCAGCAGCCTACTGTCACGGGGTGGTAATTCACCCCTCCACTTT.

The chain uses TRBV5-5 and TRBJ2-7, with 7 bases aligning to TRBD1. In germline, CDR1 is SGHKS, CDR2 YYEKEE (reference sequence). V gave up 6 bases and J gave up 2 bases; unmatched junction bases: 8. The CDR3 has 14 amino acids. CDR3 coding DNA: TGTGCCAGCACCCCAGGGGGAAACGCCTACGAGCAGTACTTC. It translates to CASTPGGNAYEQYF. The whole variable domain, remainder taken from reference TRBV5-5 and TRBJ2-7, is DAGVTQSPTHLIKTRGQQVTLRCSPISGHKSVSWYQQVLGQGPQFIFQYYEKEERGRGNFPDRFSARQFPNYSSELNVNALLLGDSALYLCASTPGGNAYEQYFGPGTRLTVT.

The CDR3 loop is CASSYSMVRDSGTWNTIYF. The DNA of the CDR3 is TGTGCCAGCAGTTACTCGATGGTGCGGGATTCGGGGACCTGGAACACCATATATTTT. The chain employs TRBV6-2 or TRBV6-3 and TRBJ1-3; possible D gene TRBD1, 5 bases. This CDR3 region has 19 residues. Trimming left V 0 bases short and J 7 bases short, with 25 bases between. CDR1 and CDR2 from the germline V gene are MNHEY and SVGEGT.

The gene calls are TRBV9 and TRBJ2-1; 8 bases are a match to TRBD1. J lost 4 bases, V lost 0 bases, and 3 bases had no gene match. Germline CDR1 reads SGDLS; CDR2 reads YYNGEE. The CDR3 has 15 residues. CDR3 sequence: CASSVETGVYNEQFF. For the CDR3, the DNA is TGTGCCAGCAGCGTAGAGACAGGGGTATACAATGAGCAGTTCTTC.

This CDR3 reads CASSSSSGPSYEQYF. The CDR3 bases are TGTGCCAGCAGCTCTTCTAGCGGACCTTCCTACGAGCAGTACTTC. The chain carries TRBV6-1 and TRBJ2-7, with 7 bases that match TRBD2. J lost 1 base, V lost 6 bases, and 9 bases had no gene match. This CDR3 comprises 15 residues. CDR1 and CDR2 from the germline V gene are MNHNS and SASEGT.

This chain uses TRBV25-1 with TRBJ2-5; 7 bases are shared with TRBD2. V lost 6 bases to trimming and J lost 5 bases; unmatched junction nucleotides: 18. Per germline, CDR1 MGHDK and CDR2 SYGVNS. The CDR3 is made up of 17 amino acids. This CDR3 is CASRPAYSYSGPETQYF. The CDR3 coding sequence is TGTGCCAGCAGGCCCGCATATTCATATAGCGGGCCGGAGACCCAGTACTTC.

J is TRBJ2-1 and V is TRBV28; D is possibly TRBD2 (5 bases). The V gene's germline CDR1 is MDHEN and CDR2 SYDVKM. This CDR3 spans 14 amino acids. Trimming shortened V by 4 bases and J by 5 bases, and 12 bases separated the two germline ends. CDR3 bases: TGTGCCAGCAGTTCGCGTGGAGGTAACAATGAGCAGTTCTTC. Protein sequence: CASSSRGGNNEQFF.

CDR3 region: CASSDAPGQGEGYTF. As DNA, the CDR3 is TGTGCCAGCAGCGATGCCCCGGGACAGGGGGAGGGCTACACCTTC. The J gene is TRBJ1-2, the V gene TRBV7-2, with 11 bases lining up with TRBD1. The V gene end was trimmed by 5 bases and the J gene end by 8 bases; junction bases not matched to a gene: 10. Germline V CDR1 and CDR2: SGHTA, FQGNSA. The CDR3 is 15 amino acids.

The chain employs TRBV28 and TRBJ2-3; 7 positions match TRBD2. The germline gives CDR1 MDHEN, CDR2 SYDVKM. V gave up 5 bases and J gave up 3 bases; unmatched junction bases: 11. This CDR3 spans 16 amino acids. The CDR3 here is CASSPPGLVWTDTQYF. The DNA for the CDR3 is TGTGCCAGCAGTCCCCCCGGACTAGTTTGGACAGATACGCAGTATTTT.

This chain connects TRBV5-1 to TRBJ2-2; tentative D call: TRBD2 (6 bases). This CDR3 is 15 amino acids long. The V gene's germline CDR1 is SGHRS and CDR2 YFSETQ. V gave up 4 bases and J gave up 2 bases, with 12 bases separating them. CDR3 protein: CASSPGLFNTGELFF. The CDR3 bases are TGCGCCAGCAGCCCCGGACTATTCAACACCGGGGAGCTGTTTTTT. Based on the CDR3 plus reference TRBV5-1 and TRBJ2-2, the full variable domain is KAGVTQTPRYLIKTRGQQVTLSCSPISGHRSVSWYQQTPGQGLQFLFEYFSETQRNKGNFPGRFSGRQFSNSRSEMNVSTLELGDSALYLCASSPGLFNTGELFFGEGSRLTVL.

The chain employs TRBV6-5 and TRBJ2-3; a possible D gene is TRBD1 (6 bases). This CDR3 spans 14 amino acids. V was shortened by 6 bases and J by 2 bases, with 12 bases between the two germline ends. Germline CDR1 MNHEY, CDR2 SVGAGI. The CDR3 sequence: CASRGAGDTDTQYF. The CDR3 region has the DNA TGTGCCAGCAGGGGGGCCGGGGACACAGATACGCAGTATTTT.

The chain employs TRBV3-1 (or the pseudogene TRBV3-2) and TRBJ1-2; D is perhaps TRBD1 (5 bases). Trimming removed 3 bases at V and 4 bases at J, with 9 bases between. There are 13 residues in the CDR3. In germline, CDR1 is LGHDT, CDR2 YNNKEL (reference sequence). For the CDR3, the DNA is TGTGCCAGCAGCCACCACAGGACCTATGGCTACACCTTC. Translation gives CASSHHRTYGYTF.

V is TRBV7-9 and J is TRBJ1-2; tentatively, D is TRBD1 (6 bases). CDR1 and CDR2 from the germline V gene are SEHNR and FQNEAQ (reference sequence). This CDR3 has 12 amino acids. The V gene lost 4 bases and the J gene lost 6 bases, with 9 bases spanning the gap. CDR3 bases: TGTGCCAGCAGCTGGGGACACGATGGCTACACCTTC. It specifies CASSWGHDGYTF.

The chain employs TRBV7-2 and TRBJ2-4; 10 nucleotides line up with TRBD1. J was trimmed by 6 bases and V by 8 bases; bases with no gene match: 10. Germline V gives CDR1 SGHTA, CDR2 FQGNSA. CDR3 length: 15 residues. CDR3 region: CASGPSGTGANIQYF. The CDR3 DNA reads as TGTGCCAGCGGCCCCTCCGGGACAGGGGCAAACATTCAGTACTTC.

The rearrangement uses TRBV5-1 and TRBJ2-2, with 7 bases matching TRBD1. Trimming removed 2 bases from V and 3 bases from J; junction bases left unmatched: 10. Looked up from germline, CDR1 is SGHRS and CDR2 is YFSETQ. The CDR3 is 17 residues long. The CDR3: CASSLRSTGWDTGELFF. Written as DNA, the CDR3 is TGCGCCAGCAGCTTAAGATCGACAGGGTGGGACACCGGGGAGCTGTTTTTT.

This rearrangement joins TRBV4-3 to TRBJ2-1; 12 nucleotides agree with TRBD1. J gave up 9 bases and V 6 bases, and 6 bases lay outside the gene matches. This CDR3 contains 14 residues. Per germline, CDR1 LGHNA and CDR2 YSLEER. The CDR3 reads CASRGQGAGGEQFF. CDR3 nucleotide sequence: TGCGCCAGCAGGGGACAGGGGGCTGGGGGTGAGCAGTTCTTC.

This clone was counted a single time. The chain is built from TRBV18 and TRBJ1-2, with D possibly matching TRBD1 (6 bases). The V gene's germline CDR1 is KGHSH and CDR2 LQKENI. This CDR3 is 13 amino acids long. Trimming shortened V by 4 bases and J by 0 bases, and 6 bases separated the two germline ends. CDR3 region: CASSQGANYGYTF. CDR3 DNA sequence: TGTGCCAGCTCACAGGGGGCTAACTATGGCTACACCTTC.

Concerning this clone: The germline gene is not matched at one end of the junction; a read error may be the cause. The genes are TRBV10-3 and TRBJ2-3; D ambiguous. CDR3 length: 14 amino acids. The V gene's germline CDR1 is ENHRY and CDR2 SYGVKD. In DNA, the CDR3 is TGTGTCATCAGTGAGTCGCGGTCCACAGATACGCAGTATTTT. Amino acids: CVISESRSTDTQYF.

The gene calls are TRBV28 and TRBJ2-2; tentatively, D is TRBD2 (6 bases). V lost 1 base and J lost 7, with 19 bases in between. The germline gives CDR1 MDHEN, CDR2 SYDVKM. This CDR3 is 17 amino acids long. CDR3 sequence (DNA): TGTGCCAGCAGTTTATCCGGGGGTCTAGGGTTCGACGGGGAGCTGTTTTTT. It encodes CASSLSGGLGFDGELFF.

Of note for this clone: Additional DNA sequences in this sample encode the identical CDR3. The rearrangement joins TRBV5-6 to TRBJ2-7; the D gene is possibly TRBD2 (5 bases). This CDR3 has 12 residues. The V and J ends lost 4 bases and 4 bases respectively, with 9 bases between them. Germline values: CDR1 SGHDT, CDR2 YYEEEE. CDR3 bases: TGTGCCAGCAGCCTCACGGGATACGAGCAGTACTTC. It specifies CASSLTGYEQYF. Variable domain in full (rest from reference TRBV5-6 and TRBJ2-7): DAGVTQSPTHLIKTRGQQVTLRCSPKSGHDTVSWYQQALGQGPQFIFQYYEEEERQRGNFPDRFSGHQFPNYSSELNVNALLLGDSALYLCASSLTGYEQYFGPGTRLTVT.

This clone occurred once. The J gene is TRBJ1-6, the V gene TRBV6-5; D is perhaps TRBD1 (5 bases). The CDR3 loop spans 15 amino acids. The germline V gene has CDR1 MNHEY and CDR2 SVGAGI. The germline V and J ends were trimmed by 6 bases and 6 bases, with 15 bases remaining between them. Written as DNA, the CDR3 is TGTGCCAGCAGCTTGGGGGGGGTAGGTAATTCACCCCTCCACTTT. Protein: CASSLGGVGNSPLHF.

The rearrangement joins TRBV29-1 to TRBJ2-5; a possible D gene is TRBD1 (5 bases). This CDR3 is 11 amino acids long. Trimming removed 6 bases from V and 4 bases from J, with 9 bases in between. The germline V gene encodes CDR1 SQVTM and CDR2 ANQGSEA. The CDR3 spells CSVDSLETQYF. CDR3 in DNA: TGCAGCGTCGACAGTTTAGAGACCCAGTACTTC.

V usage is TRBV18 and J usage is TRBJ2-7; weak D call: TRBD1 (6 bases). CDR1 and CDR2 (germline): KGHSH, LQKENI. V shed 3 bases and J shed 6 bases, with 18 bases lying between them. CDR3 length equals 15 residues. CDR3 sequence: CASSPEGESDGEQYF. CDR3 DNA sequence: TGTGCCAGCTCACCCGAGGGGGAATCCGACGGCGAGCAGTACTTC.

The V gene is TRBV10-3, the J gene TRBJ2-3; 12 nucleotides agree with TRBD2. Trimming removed 5 bases from V and 12 bases from J; junction bases left unmatched: 3. CDR1 and CDR2 (germline): ENHRY, SYGVKD. CDR3 length equals 12 residues. The CDR3 DNA is TGTGCCATCAGTACTAGCGGGAGGACCCAGTATTTT. Encoded protein: CAISTSGRTQYF.

The chain couples TRBV7-2 to TRBJ1-3; tentatively, D is TRBD1 (5 bases). CDR3 size: 17 residues. The germline V gene has CDR1 SGHTA and CDR2 FQGNSA. With 4 bases removed from V and 1 base from J, the gap between germline ends came to 17 bases. CDR3 nucleotide sequence: TGTGCCAGCAGCTCCCCCTTGGGGGGATCTTCTGGAAACACCATATATTTT. Translating it yields CASSSPLGGSSGNTIYF.

This chain connects TRBV4-1 to TRBJ1-2, with no clear D. The CDR3 is 15 residues long. V lost 6 bases and J 6 bases, leaving 20 bases between the germline ends. CDR1 and CDR2 (germline): MGHRA, YSYEKL. The CDR3 here is CASSLRDRTEDGYTF. CDR3 nucleotide sequence: TGCGCCAGCAGTCTAAGGGATAGGACGGAGGATGGCTACACCTTC.